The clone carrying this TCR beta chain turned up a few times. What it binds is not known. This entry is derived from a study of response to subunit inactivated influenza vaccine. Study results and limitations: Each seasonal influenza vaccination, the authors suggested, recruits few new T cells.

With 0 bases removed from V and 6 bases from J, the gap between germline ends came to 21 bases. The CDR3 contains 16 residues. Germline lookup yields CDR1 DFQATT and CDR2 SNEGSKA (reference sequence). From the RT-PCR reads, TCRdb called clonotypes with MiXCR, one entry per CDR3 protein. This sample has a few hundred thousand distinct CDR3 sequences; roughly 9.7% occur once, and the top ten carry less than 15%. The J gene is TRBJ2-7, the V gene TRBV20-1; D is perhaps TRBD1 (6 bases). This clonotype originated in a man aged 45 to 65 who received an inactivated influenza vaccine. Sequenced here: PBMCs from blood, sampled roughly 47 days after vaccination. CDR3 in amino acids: CSARDQVFRGLGEQYF. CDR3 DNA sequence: TGCAGTGCTAGAGATCAGGTTTTCAGGGGCCTTGGCGAGCAGTACTTC.